This T cell receptor beta chain was recovered during a study of blood T cell repertoires in COVID-19. Study-wide background: The study drew acute and convalescent COVID-19 samples from the United States, Italy and Spain. Sources were T cells, B-cell-depleted T cells, or PBMCs; the material itself was cDNA or gDNA.

Authors' data handling: Reference gene primers were amplified, and this amplification served to estimate nucleated cell counts. Sequencing was performed with immunoSEQ multiplex PCR; in TCRdb, only in-frame clones are kept and a portion is missing. That table supplies the V and J calls and clone size; D and trimming were determined from the DNA. The profile covers 64,000 or so clones, with about 72% appearing a single time and around 13% taken by the ten largest. V dropped 1 base and J dropped 5; count of bases not matched to a gene: 1. CDR3 length: 16 residues. Germline assignment: CDR1 SGHNT and CDR2 YENEEA.

This receptor was identified in a man older than 75 with acute or convalescent COVID-19. Sequenced sample: peripheral blood. The chain uses TRBV11-3 and TRBJ2-1; 14 positions match TRBD2. The CDR3 reads CASSLGTSGRHNEQFF. The DNA for the CDR3 is TGTGCCAGCAGCTTAGGGACTAGCGGGAGGCACAATGAGCAGTTCTTC.